The TCR beta chain described here comes from a study of T cells in Graves' hyperthyroidism and ophthalmopathy. Study-level findings and limits: Ophthalmopathy and stable hyperthyroidism were told apart by a 13 V-J model. In blood, most of the thyroid clonotypes expanded above 0.001 were also present.

Between the trimmed V and J ends, which lost 4 bases and 7 bases, there was a span of 22 bases. The CDR3 extends over 16 amino acids. From germline, CDR1 is KGHSH and CDR2 LQKENI. RNA transcripts provided the source from which TCR beta CDR3 regions were amplified. First-round RT-PCR with HTBI primers amplified the TCR CDR3 region. TCRdb recomputed calls from the multiplex PCR reads with MiXCR, one row per CDR3 protein. The sample has approximately 610,000 distinct CDR3 sequences, roughly 14% seen once. This clonotype was observed a handful of times. Its target is not known. The receptor was derived from a woman aged 40 to 55 with Graves' ophthalmopathy. The rearrangement uses TRBV18 and TRBJ2-5; D could derive from TRBD1 or TRBD2 (6 bases each). Input material: blood. The DNA of the CDR3 is TGTGCCAGCTCACTCGATCCTCCGGGGGCCCTAGTGACCCAGTACTTC. It codes for CASSLDPPGALVTQYF.